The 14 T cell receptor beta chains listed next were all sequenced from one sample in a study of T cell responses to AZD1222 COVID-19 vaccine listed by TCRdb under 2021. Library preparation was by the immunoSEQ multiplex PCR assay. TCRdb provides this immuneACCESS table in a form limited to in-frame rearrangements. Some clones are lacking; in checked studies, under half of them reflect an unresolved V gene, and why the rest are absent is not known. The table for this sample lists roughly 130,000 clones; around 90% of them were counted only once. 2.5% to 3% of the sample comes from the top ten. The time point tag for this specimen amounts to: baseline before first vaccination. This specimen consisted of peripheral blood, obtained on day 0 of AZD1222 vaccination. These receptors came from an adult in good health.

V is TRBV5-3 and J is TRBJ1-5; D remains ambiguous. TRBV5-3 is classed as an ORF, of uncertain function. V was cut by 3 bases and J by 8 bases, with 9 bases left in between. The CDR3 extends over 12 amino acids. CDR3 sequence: CARSSLRKPQHF. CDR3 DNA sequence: TGTGCCAGAAGCTCTCTCCGCAAGCCCCAGCATTTT.

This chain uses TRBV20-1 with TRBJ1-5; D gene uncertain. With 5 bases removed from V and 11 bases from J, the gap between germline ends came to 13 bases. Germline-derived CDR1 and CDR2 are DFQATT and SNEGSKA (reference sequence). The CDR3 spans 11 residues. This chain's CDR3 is CSAWRALAQHF. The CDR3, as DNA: TGCAGTGCTTGGAGGGCTCTGGCCCAGCATTTT.

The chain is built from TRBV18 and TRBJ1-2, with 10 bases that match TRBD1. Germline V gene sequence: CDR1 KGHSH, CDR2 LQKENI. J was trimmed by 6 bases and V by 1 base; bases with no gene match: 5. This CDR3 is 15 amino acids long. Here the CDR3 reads CASSPQGQGNDGYTF. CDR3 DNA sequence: TGTGCCAGCTCACCACAGGGACAGGGGAACGATGGCTACACCTTC. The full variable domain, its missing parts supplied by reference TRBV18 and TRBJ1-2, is NAGVMQNPRHLVRRRGQEARLRCSPMKGHSHVYWYRQLPEEGLKFMVYLQKENIIDESGMPKERFSAEFPKEGPSILRIQQVVRGDSAAYFCASSPQGQGNDGYTFGSGTRLTVV.

DNA for the CDR3: TGTGCCAGCAAACTGTTGGCCCATGGCAGTAAAGAGACCCAGTACTTC. It encodes CASKLLAHGSKETQYF. This chain connects TRBV27 to TRBJ2-5; D not certain. Germline values: CDR1 MNHEY, CDR2 SMNVEV (reference sequence). V was shortened by 7 bases and J by 3 bases, with 21 bases between the two germline ends. The CDR3 has 16 residues.

The CDR3 is CASSPTDGNYGYTF. CDR3 nucleotide sequence: TGTGCCAGCAGCCCCACGGACGGAAACTATGGCTACACCTTC. V is TRBV9 and J is TRBJ1-2; D remains ambiguous. The CDR3 is 14 residues long. V shed 4 bases and J shed 2 bases, with 12 bases lying between them. Germline loops: CDR1 SGDLS, CDR2 YYNGEE.

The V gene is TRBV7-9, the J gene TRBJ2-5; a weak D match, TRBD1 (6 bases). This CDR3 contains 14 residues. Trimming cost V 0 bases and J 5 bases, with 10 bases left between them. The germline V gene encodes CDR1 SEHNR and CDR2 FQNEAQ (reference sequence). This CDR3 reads CASSLAGALETQYF. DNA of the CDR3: TGTGCCAGCAGCTTAGCGGGGGCACTTGAGACCCAGTACTTC.

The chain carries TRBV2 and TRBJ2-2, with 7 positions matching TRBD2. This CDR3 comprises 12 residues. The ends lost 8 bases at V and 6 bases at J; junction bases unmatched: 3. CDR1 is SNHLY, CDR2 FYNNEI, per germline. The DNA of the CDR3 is TGTGCCAGCCAGCGGGGCCCCGGGGAGCTGTTTTTT. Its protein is CASQRGPGELFF.

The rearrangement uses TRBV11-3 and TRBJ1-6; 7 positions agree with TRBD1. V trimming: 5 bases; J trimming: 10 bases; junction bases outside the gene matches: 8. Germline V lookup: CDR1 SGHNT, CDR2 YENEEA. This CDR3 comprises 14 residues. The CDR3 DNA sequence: TGTGCCAGCAGCCAGGGGGGGATTGGATCACCCCTCCACTTT. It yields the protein CASSQGGIGSPLHF. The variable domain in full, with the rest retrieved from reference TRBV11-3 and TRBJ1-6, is EAGVVQSPRYKIIEKKQPVAFWCNPISGHNTLYWYLQNLGQGPELLIRYENEEAVDDSQLPKDRFSAERLKGVDSTLKIQPAELGDSAVYLCASSQGGIGSPLHFGNGTRLTVT.

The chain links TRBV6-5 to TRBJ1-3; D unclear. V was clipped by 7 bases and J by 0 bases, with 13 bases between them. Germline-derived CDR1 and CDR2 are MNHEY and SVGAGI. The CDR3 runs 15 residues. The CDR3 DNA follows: TGTGCCAGCAAATTTCGGCCGAACTCTGGAAACACCATATATTTT. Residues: CASKFRPNSGNTIYF.

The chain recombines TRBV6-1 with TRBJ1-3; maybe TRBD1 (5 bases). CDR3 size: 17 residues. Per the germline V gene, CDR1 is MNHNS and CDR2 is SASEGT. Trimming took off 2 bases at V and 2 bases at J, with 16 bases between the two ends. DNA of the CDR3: TGTGCCAGCAGTGAACCGGAATTTTGGGGCGCTGGAAACACCATATATTTT. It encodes CASSEPEFWGAGNTIYF.

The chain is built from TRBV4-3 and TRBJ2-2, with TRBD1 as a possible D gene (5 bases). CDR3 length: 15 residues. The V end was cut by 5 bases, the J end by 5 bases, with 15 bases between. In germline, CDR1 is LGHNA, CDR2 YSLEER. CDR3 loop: CASSYRPAATGELFF. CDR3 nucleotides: TGCGCCAGCAGCTACAGGCCGGCGGCAACCGGGGAGCTGTTTTTT.

CDR3 coding DNA: TGCGCCAGCAGCCCCAGCGGGGGGGATTACAATGAGCAGTTCTTC. The encoded protein is CASSPSGGDYNEQFF. The chain is built from TRBV5-1 and TRBJ2-1; 10 bases agree with TRBD2. Trimming at V came to 4 bases and at J to 4 bases, leaving 5 bases not matched to a gene. CDR1 and CDR2 from the germline V gene are SGHRS and YFSETQ. The CDR3 extends over 15 amino acids.

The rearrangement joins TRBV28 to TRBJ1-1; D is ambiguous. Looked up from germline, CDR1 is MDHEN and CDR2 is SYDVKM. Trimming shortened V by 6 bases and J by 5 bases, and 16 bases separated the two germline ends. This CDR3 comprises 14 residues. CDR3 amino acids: CASSSAVGITEAFF. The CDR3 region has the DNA TGTGCCAGCAGCTCAGCAGTGGGCATAACTGAAGCTTTCTTT.

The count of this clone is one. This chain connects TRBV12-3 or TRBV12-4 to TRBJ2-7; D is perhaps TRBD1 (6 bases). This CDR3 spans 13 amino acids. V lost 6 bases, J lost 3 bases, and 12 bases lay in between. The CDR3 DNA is TGTGCCAGCAGCACCGGGACAAACTACGAGCAGTACTTC. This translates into CASSTGTNYEQYF.